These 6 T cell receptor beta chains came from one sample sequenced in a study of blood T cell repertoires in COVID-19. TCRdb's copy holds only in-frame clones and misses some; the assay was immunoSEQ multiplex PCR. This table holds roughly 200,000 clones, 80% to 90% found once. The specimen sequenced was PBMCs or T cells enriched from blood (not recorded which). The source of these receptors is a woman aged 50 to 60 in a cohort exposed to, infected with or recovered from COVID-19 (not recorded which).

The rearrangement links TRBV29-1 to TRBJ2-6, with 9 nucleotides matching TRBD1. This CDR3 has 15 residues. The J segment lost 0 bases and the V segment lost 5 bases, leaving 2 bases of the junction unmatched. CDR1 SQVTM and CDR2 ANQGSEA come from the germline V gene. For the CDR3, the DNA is TGCAGCGTTCGACAGGGGGTCTCTGGGGCCAACGTCCTGACTTTC. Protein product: CSVRQGVSGANVLTF.

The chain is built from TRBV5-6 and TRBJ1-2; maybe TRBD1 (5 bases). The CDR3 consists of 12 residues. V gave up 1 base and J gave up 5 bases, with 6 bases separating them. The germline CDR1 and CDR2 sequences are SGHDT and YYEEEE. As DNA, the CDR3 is TGTGCCAGCAGCTTGTCAGGGTATGGCTACACCTTC. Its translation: CASSLSGYGYTF. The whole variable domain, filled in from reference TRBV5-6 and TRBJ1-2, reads DAGVTQSPTHLIKTRGQQVTLRCSPKSGHDTVSWYQQALGQGPQFIFQYYEEEERQRGNFPDRFSGHQFPNYSSELNVNALLLGDSALYLCASSLSGYGYTFGSGTRLTVV.

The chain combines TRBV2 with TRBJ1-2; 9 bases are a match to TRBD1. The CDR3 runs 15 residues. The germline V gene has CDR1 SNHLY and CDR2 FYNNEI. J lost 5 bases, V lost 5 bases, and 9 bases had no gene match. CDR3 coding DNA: TGTGCCAGCAGTTCCGGGACAGGGCCTAGGTATGGCTACACCTTC. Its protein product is CASSSGTGPRYGYTF.

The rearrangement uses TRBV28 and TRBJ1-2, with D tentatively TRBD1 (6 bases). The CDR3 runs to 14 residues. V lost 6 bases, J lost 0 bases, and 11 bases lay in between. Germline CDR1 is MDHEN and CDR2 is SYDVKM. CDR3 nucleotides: TGTGCCAGCAGACCCGGACAGTCTAACTATGGCTACACCTTC. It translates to CASRPGQSNYGYTF.

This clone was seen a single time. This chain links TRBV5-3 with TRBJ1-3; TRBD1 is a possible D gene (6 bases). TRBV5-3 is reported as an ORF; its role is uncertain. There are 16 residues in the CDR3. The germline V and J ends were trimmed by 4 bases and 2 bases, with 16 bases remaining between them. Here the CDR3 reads CARSTLPGGPGNTIYF. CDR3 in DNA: TGTGCCAGAAGCACCCTCCCGGGGGGCCCTGGAAACACCATATATTTT.

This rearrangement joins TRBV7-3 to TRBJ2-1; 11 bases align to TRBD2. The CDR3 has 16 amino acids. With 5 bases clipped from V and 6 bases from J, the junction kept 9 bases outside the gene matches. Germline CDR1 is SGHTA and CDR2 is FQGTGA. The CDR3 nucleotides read TGTGCCAGCAGCACGACCGGGACTAGCGGACTCAATGAGCAGTTCTTC. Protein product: CASSTTGTSGLNEQFF. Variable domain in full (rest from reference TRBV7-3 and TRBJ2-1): GAGVSQTPSNKVTEKGKYVELRCDPISGHTALYWYRQSLGQGPEFLIYFQGTGAADDSGLPNDRFFAVRPEGSVSTLKIQRTERGDSAVYLCASSTTGTSGLNEQFFGPGTRLTVL.